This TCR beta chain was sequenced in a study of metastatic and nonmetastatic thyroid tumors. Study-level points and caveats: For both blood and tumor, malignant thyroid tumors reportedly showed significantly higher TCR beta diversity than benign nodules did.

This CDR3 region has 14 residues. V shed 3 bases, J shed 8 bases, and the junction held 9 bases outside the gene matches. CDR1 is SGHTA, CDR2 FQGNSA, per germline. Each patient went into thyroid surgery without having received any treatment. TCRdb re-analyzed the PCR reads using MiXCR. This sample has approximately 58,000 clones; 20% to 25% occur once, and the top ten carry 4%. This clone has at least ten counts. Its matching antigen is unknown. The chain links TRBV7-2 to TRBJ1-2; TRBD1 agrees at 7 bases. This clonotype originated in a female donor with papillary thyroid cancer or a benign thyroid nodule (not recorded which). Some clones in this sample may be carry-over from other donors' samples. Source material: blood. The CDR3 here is CASSFDTGASGYTF. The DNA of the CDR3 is TGTGCCAGCAGCTTCGACACAGGGGCATCGGGCTACACCTTC.